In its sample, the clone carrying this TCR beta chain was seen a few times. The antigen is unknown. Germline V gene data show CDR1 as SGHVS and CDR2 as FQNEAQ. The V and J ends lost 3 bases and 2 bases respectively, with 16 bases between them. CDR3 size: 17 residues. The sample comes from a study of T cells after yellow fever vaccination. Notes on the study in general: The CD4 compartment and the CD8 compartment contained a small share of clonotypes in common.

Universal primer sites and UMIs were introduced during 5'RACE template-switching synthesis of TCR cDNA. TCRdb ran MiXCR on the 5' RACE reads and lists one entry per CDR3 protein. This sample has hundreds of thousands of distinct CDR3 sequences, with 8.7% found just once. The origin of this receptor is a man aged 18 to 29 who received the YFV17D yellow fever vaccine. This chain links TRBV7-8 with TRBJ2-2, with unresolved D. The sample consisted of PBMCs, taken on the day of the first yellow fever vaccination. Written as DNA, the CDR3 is TGTGCCAGCAGCTTCCCACGGATACATATTAACACCGGGGAGCTGTTTTTT. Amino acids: CASSFPRIHINTGELFF.